This T cell receptor beta chain is from a study of OX40 agonist ivuxolimab in advanced cancers. Study in general: Head and neck, renal cell, melanoma or hepatocellular carcinoma were the cancers that dose-escalation patients had.

The repertoire was sequenced with immunoSEQ multiplex PCR; TCRdb's copy has only in-frame clones and lacks some. The table includes tens of thousands of clones, under 90% detected once. Study-level points and caveats: Clonal expansion among partial responders at 0.1-3.0 mg/kg ranked near the lowest.

Germline-derived CDR1 and CDR2 are MDHEN and SYDVKM. V lost 6 bases, J lost 8 bases, and 19 bases lay in between. This CDR3 is 14 amino acids long. Worth noting for this clone: What it binds is unknown.

The rearrangement uses TRBV28 and TRBJ1-2, with D unresolved. This clonotype was sampled from an adult with an advanced solid tumor such as melanoma, head and neck, liver or kidney cancer. The sequences come from CD4+ or CD8+ T cells sorted from blood, collected in a trial of the OX40 agonist ivuxolimab. In DNA form, the CDR3 reads TGTGCCAGCAGCTCTAATTGGCAGGCCAGGGGCTACACCTTC. It translates to CASSSNWQARGYTF.